The 28 T cell receptor beta chains below were found in one sample sequenced in a study of T cells in Graves' hyperthyroidism and ophthalmopathy. It was RNA transcripts that yielded the amplified TCR beta CDR3 regions. In the first-round RT-PCR of the TCR CDR3, the HTBI primer set was used. From the multiplex PCR reads, TCRdb called clonotypes with MiXCR, one entry per CDR3 protein. The table has 550,000 to 650,000 distinct CDR3 sequences, 11% to 15% seen once. The sequencing input was blood. The origin of the receptors is a woman aged 25 to 45 with Graves' hyperthyroidism that later progressed to Graves' ophthalmopathy.

This clonotype showed up many times. This chain connects TRBV7-8 to TRBJ2-1, with TRBD2 identical over 11 bases. The germline V gene has CDR1 SGHVS and CDR2 FQNEAQ. V shed 0 bases, J shed 2 bases, and the junction held 6 bases outside the gene matches. The CDR3 spans 18 residues. The CDR3 reads CASSLAGTSGPAYNEQFF. CDR3 coding DNA: TGTGCCAGCAGCTTAGCCGGGACTAGCGGACCCGCCTACAATGAGCAGTTCTTC.

This clonotype was seen a few times. Because it lacks the conserved phenylalanine or tryptophan at the end, this CDR3 is likely a read error. The chain has TRBV6-2 or TRBV6-3 and TRBJ2-3; 15 bases match TRBD2. V was clipped by 6 bases and J by 0 bases; unmatched bases: 10. Per germline, CDR1 MNHEY and CDR2 SVGEGT. This CDR3 is built from 19 residues. The CDR3 sequence: CASSLGLAGGTSSTDTQYL. The CDR3 nucleotides are TGTGCCAGCAGCCTGGGACTAGCGGGAGGTACATCTAGCACAGATACGCAGTATCTT.

The chain couples TRBV24-1 to TRBJ1-1; the D is unclear. Per the germline V gene, CDR1 is KGHDR and CDR2 is SFDVKD. V dropped 5 bases and J dropped 0 bases, with 9 bases sitting between them. This CDR3 comprises 14 residues. For the CDR3, the DNA is TGTGCCACCAGTGCTGGGTCCGTGAACACTGAAGCTTTCTTT. This codes for CATSAGSVNTEAFF.

The gene calls are TRBV6-2 or TRBV6-3 and TRBJ1-4; D is unresolved. The CDR3 sequence is 14 residues long. Germline CDR1 reads MNHEY; CDR2 reads SVGEGT. V shed 1 base and J shed 7 bases, with 10 bases lying between them. The CDR3 sequence: CASSYLDVFEKLFF. In nucleotides, the CDR3 is TGTGCCAGCAGTTACTTGGACGTCTTTGAAAAACTGTTTTTT.

The table lists this clonotype with a few counts. V usage is TRBV20-1 and J usage is TRBJ2-5; a possible D gene is TRBD2 (10 bases). The CDR3 runs 18 residues. CDR1 and CDR2 (germline): DFQATT, SNEGSKA (reference sequence). The CDR3 DNA sequence: TGCAGCCCCGACAGGGGCGTTGCTACTAGCGGGACAGGGGAGACCCAGTACTTC. It is translated as CSPDRGVATSGTGETQYF.

This clonotype came up many times. V is TRBV6-1 and J is TRBJ1-5; possibly TRBD1 for D (5 bases). The germline V and J ends were trimmed by 8 bases and 0 bases, with 14 bases remaining between them. The CDR3 has 15 amino acids. Germline values: CDR1 MNHNS, CDR2 SASEGT. Written as DNA, the CDR3 is TGTGCCAGCGGGAGGGGACTCGATAGCAATCAGCCCCAGCATTTT. Amino acid sequence: CASGRGLDSNQPQHF.

This clonotype showed up many times. V is TRBV11-2 and J is TRBJ2-7; D possibly corresponds to TRBD2 (5 bases). From germline, CDR1 is SGHAT and CDR2 FQNNGV. The CDR3 covers 15 residues. Between the trimmed V and J ends, which lost 7 bases and 2 bases, there was a span of 18 bases. CDR3 coding DNA: TGTGCCAGCACTCTAGCCGCTGGGAGCGCCTACGAGCAGTACTTC. Encoded protein: CASTLAAGSAYEQYF.

Ten or more counts support this clonotype. The chain is built from TRBV20-1 and TRBJ1-4; 7 nucleotides agree with TRBD1. V gave up 6 bases and J gave up 0 bases; unmatched junction bases: 13. Germline V lookup: CDR1 DFQATT, CDR2 SNEGSKA (reference sequence). The CDR3 length is 17 residues. For the CDR3, the DNA is TGCAGTGCGGGGGGACAGCAAACCACCACAACTAATGAAAAACTGTTTTTT. This gives the protein CSAGGQQTTTTNEKLFF.

This clonotype was seen ten or more times. The CDR3 DNA follows: TGTGCCAGCAGTCGACCGGGACAGGGGCTGGAGACCCAGTACTTC. Protein sequence: CASSRPGQGLETQYF. V is TRBV2 and J is TRBJ2-5; 10 nucleotides match TRBD1. The length of the CDR3 is 15 residues. Trimming took 5 bases from V and 5 from J; bases not matched to a gene: 8. Germline CDR1 is SNHLY and CDR2 is FYNNEI.

The sample holds many counts of this clonotype. This chain joins TRBV20-1 and TRBJ2-1; 8 positions agree with TRBD1. The length of the CDR3 is 16 residues. CDR1 is DFQATT, CDR2 SNEGSKA, per germline (reference sequence). Trimming cost V 4 bases and J 0 bases; bases outside gene matches: 8. CDR3: CSATRTGFSSYNEQFF. The CDR3 DNA reads as TGCAGTGCTACCAGGACAGGGTTTAGCTCCTACAATGAGCAGTTCTTC.

This clonotype was seen only a few times. The V gene is TRBV7-9, the J gene TRBJ2-1; 16 bases map to TRBD2. The germline CDR1 and CDR2 sequences are SEHNR and FQNEAQ (reference sequence). The CDR3 contains 21 residues. V gave up 3 bases and J gave up 0 bases; unmatched junction bases: 11. CDR3 DNA: TGTGCCAGCAGCTTGGGTCCGGGACTAGCGGGAGGGGGGAGCTCCTACAATGAGCAGTTCTTC. Amino acids: CASSLGPGLAGGGSSYNEQFF.

Comment on this clonotype: A read error is possible here, since a much larger clone lies one base away. The chain recombines TRBV30 with TRBJ2-2; no firm D call. The CDR3 extends over 13 amino acids. Germline CDR1 is GTSNPN and CDR2 is SVGIG (reference sequence). Trimming shortened V by 7 bases and J by 6 bases, and 15 bases separated the two germline ends. DNA for the CDR3: TGTGCCTTCTCGGCCCGACCGGCCGGGGAGCTGTTTTTT. This codes for CAFSARPAGELFF.

This chain links TRBV5-4 with TRBJ1-2; possibly TRBD1 for D (5 bases). From germline, CDR1 is SGHNT and CDR2 YYREEE (reference sequence). The V end was cut by 0 bases, the J end by 3 bases, with 9 bases between. The length of the CDR3 is 14 residues. This CDR3 is CASSLGGDDYGYTF. The CDR3, as DNA: TGTGCCAGCAGCTTGGGGGGGGACGACTATGGCTACACCTTC.

To note about this clonotype: A much larger clonotype is one base distant, so this may be a read error. The rearrangement links TRBV28 to TRBJ2-3; TRBD2 might be the D (8 bases). In germline, CDR1 is MDHEN, CDR2 SYDVKM. V was shortened by 4 bases and J by 12 bases, with 17 bases between the two germline ends. This CDR3 has 13 amino acids. The chain's CDR3 is CASSSHGRGLQYF. CDR3 DNA: TGTGCCAGCAGTTCCCACGGGAGGGGGCTTCAGTATTTT.

This clonotype was detected ten times or more. V gene TRBV7-2 combines with J gene TRBJ2-2, with 10 bases that match TRBD2. J lost 0 bases, V lost 1 base, and 8 bases had no gene match. The V gene's germline CDR1 is SGHTA and CDR2 FQGNSA. The CDR3 contains 19 residues. This CDR3 is CASSLGTSGRISNTGELFF. The CDR3, as DNA: TGTGCCAGCAGCTTAGGGACTAGCGGCCGGATCTCGAACACCGGGGAGCTGTTTTTT.

The chain combines TRBV7-8 with TRBJ1-1, with TRBD1 as a possible D gene (6 bases). Trimming cost V 2 bases and J 8 bases, with 12 bases left between them. CDR3 size: 13 residues. Germline V gene data show CDR1 as SGHVS and CDR2 as FQNEAQ. Written as DNA, the CDR3 is TGTGCCAGCAGCTTAAGGGGGGAGGCCGAAGCTTTCTTT. It codes for CASSLRGEAEAFF. The full variable domain, completed using reference TRBV7-8 and TRBJ1-1, is GAGVSQSPRYKVAKRGQDVALRCDPISGHVSLFWYQQALGQGPEFLTYFQNEAQLDKSGLPSDRFFAERPEGSVSTLKIQRTQQEDSAVYLCASSLRGEAEAFFGQGTRLTVV.

This clonotype was picked up many times. The chain couples TRBV7-2 to TRBJ2-7; D might be TRBD2 (5 bases). The CDR3 extends over 14 amino acids. The germline V gene has CDR1 SGHTA and CDR2 FQGNSA. V lost 2 bases and J lost 1, with 9 bases in between. The CDR3 nucleotides are TGTGCCAGCAGCTTATTCGGGGAATCCTACGAGCAGTACTTC. Translating it yields CASSLFGESYEQYF.

This clonotype was recorded a few times. V and J are TRBV14 and TRBJ2-1; D is undetermined. The V gene's germline CDR1 is SGHDN and CDR2 FVKESK. The CDR3 has 15 amino acids. V was trimmed by 6 bases and J by 1 base, leaving 13 bases between them. The CDR3 nucleotides are TGTGCCAGCAGTCCTGGACGGTGGTCCTACAATGAGCAGTTCTTC. This sequence encodes CASSPGRWSYNEQFF.

This clonotype was detected a few times. This chain joins TRBV6-2 or TRBV6-3 and TRBJ2-1; the D gene could be TRBD1 or TRBD2 (6 bases each). The CDR3 extends over 12 amino acids. Trimming left V 10 bases short and J 10 bases short, with 17 bases between. Germline V CDR1 and CDR2: MNHEY, SVGEGT. The CDR3 DNA follows: TGTGCCACCCTGAGGGGGGCTAAAGAGCAGTTCTTC. It encodes CATLRGAKEQFF.

This clonotype showed up just a few times. V and J are TRBV15 and TRBJ1-6; D perhaps matches TRBD1 (6 bases). Germline V gives CDR1 LNHNV, CDR2 YYDKDF (reference sequence). The CDR3 is 15 amino acids. V was clipped by 1 base and J by 10 bases, with 14 bases between them. The CDR3 spells CATSRGTVPTSPLHF. For the CDR3, the DNA is TGTGCCACCAGCAGAGGGACAGTTCCGACCTCACCCCTCCACTTT.

This clonotype was seen repeatedly, ten times or more. The gene calls are TRBV12-3 or TRBV12-4 and TRBJ1-1; D is uncertain. V gave up 2 bases and J gave up 6 bases, with 4 bases separating them. The CDR3 is 11 amino acids. The CDR3 nucleotides read TGTGCCAGCAGTTTATCGGCTGAAGCTTTCTTT. It specifies CASSLSAEAFF.

This clonotype was observed a handful of times. The chain links TRBV5-1 to TRBJ1-3, with D unresolved. V lost 8 bases to trimming and J lost 1 base, with 13 bases between them. The CDR3 length is 14 residues. Germline CDR1 is SGHRS and CDR2 is YFSETQ. The CDR3 protein is CASTEGWSGNTIYF. CDR3 coding DNA: TGCGCCAGTACGGAGGGCTGGTCTGGAAACACCATATATTTT.

This clonotype was recorded many times. CDR3 in amino acids: CARNARQDYTGELFF. CDR3 sequence (DNA): TGTGCCAGAAACGCCAGGCAGGATTACACCGGGGAGCTGTTTTTT. The chain links TRBV2 to TRBJ2-2; D is uncertain. The V end lost 9 bases, the J end lost 3 bases, and 17 bases lay between the germline ends. This CDR3 is built from 15 residues. CDR1 SNHLY and CDR2 FYNNEI come from the germline V gene. The full variable domain, its missing parts supplied by reference TRBV2 and TRBJ2-2, is EPEVTQTPSHQVTQMGQEVILRCVPISNHLYFYWYRQILGQKVEFLVSFYNNEISEKSEIFDDQFSVERPDGSNFTLKIRSTKLEDSAMYFCARNARQDYTGELFFGEGSRLTVL.

In its sample, this clonotype was seen a few times. The rearrangement joins TRBV7-2 to TRBJ2-7, with 11 bases aligning to TRBD2. The CDR3 spans 15 residues. Trimming took 1 base from V and 5 from J; bases not matched to a gene: 4. CDR1 is SGHTA and CDR2 is FQGNSA in the germline V gene. This CDR3 reads CASSLVAGGDDEQYF. The CDR3, as DNA: TGTGCCAGCAGCTTAGTAGCGGGAGGGGACGACGAGCAGTACTTC.

Regarding this clonotype: This may arise from a read error, as a much more abundant clone is one base away. The J gene is TRBJ1-2, the V gene TRBV14; D is perhaps TRBD1 (5 bases). Trimming took 0 bases from V and 4 from J, leaving 9 bases between them. The CDR3 is made up of 14 amino acids. Germline V gives CDR1 SGHDN, CDR2 FVKESK. The CDR3 region has the DNA TGTGCCAGCAGCCAAGAGGGGGGAGTCTATGGCTACACCTTC. Amino acids: CASSQEGGVYGYTF.

As regards this clonotype: This sequence may be a read error, since a much larger clone differs from it by one base. The chain uses TRBV5-6 and TRBJ1-6; D is possibly TRBD1 (6 bases). V lost 5 bases and J lost 7, with 19 bases in between. In germline, CDR1 is SGHDT, CDR2 YYEEEE. This CDR3 comprises 16 residues. CDR3 residues: CASSSSATGFNSPLHF. The CDR3 DNA follows: TGTGCCAGCAGTTCATCCGCGACAGGATTCAATTCACCCCTCCACTTT.

V is TRBV7-9 and J is TRBJ2-4; D is undetermined. Germline CDR1 is SEHNR and CDR2 is FQNEAQ (reference sequence). Trimming removed 3 bases at V and 5 bases at J, with 11 bases between. CDR3 length equals 14 residues. The CDR3 region has the DNA TGTGCCAGCAGCTTTCGGGCAGTTCAAAACATTCAGTACTTC. Translated: CASSFRAVQNIQYF.

This clonotype was seen at least ten times. The chain joins TRBV15 to TRBJ2-2; D is perhaps TRBD1 or TRBD2 (7 bases each). Trimming removed 5 bases at V and 3 bases at J, with 13 bases between. The CDR3 spans 15 residues. The germline gives CDR1 LNHNV, CDR2 YYDKDF (reference sequence). CDR3: CATSQGGTYTGELFF. Here the CDR3 DNA reads TGTGCCACCAGCCAGGGGGGGACATACACCGGGGAGCTGTTTTTT.